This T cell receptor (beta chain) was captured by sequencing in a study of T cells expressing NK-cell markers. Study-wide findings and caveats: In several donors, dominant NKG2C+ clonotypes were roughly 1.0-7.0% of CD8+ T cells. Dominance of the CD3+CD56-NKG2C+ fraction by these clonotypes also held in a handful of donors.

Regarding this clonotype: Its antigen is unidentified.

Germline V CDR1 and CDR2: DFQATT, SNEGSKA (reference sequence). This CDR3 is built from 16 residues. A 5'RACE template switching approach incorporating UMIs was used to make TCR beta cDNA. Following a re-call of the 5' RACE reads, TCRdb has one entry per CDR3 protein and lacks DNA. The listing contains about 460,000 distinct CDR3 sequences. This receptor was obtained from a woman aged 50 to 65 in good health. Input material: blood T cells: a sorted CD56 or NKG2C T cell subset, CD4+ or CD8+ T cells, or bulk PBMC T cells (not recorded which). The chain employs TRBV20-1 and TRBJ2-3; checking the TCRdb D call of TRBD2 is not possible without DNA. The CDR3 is CSARAFWRGGTDTQYF.